The 16 T cell receptor beta chains in this list originate from one sample, sequenced in a study of cytomegalovirus exposure and HLA in healthy donors. The PCR was carried out with 60 Vbeta primers and 13 Jbeta primers. The repertoire was sequenced with immunoSEQ multiplex PCR; TCRdb's copy has only in-frame clones and lacks some. This table has around 230,000 clones, approximately 81% appearing once. Sequenced material: PBMCs. The receptors here all came from a girl aged 2 to 9 in good health and CMV-seronegative.

The rearrangement links TRBV15 to TRBJ2-5; no firm D call. The J call may be wrong; the DNA end is better matched by TRBJ2-7. The CDR3 is 15 residues long. Germline loops: CDR1 LNHNV, CDR2 YYDKDF (reference sequence). The CDR3, as DNA: TGTGCCACCAGCAGAGATGCGGCCCCGCGACGCGAGCAGTACTTC. Translation gives CATSRDAAPRREQYF.

This chain's CDR3 is CASKTGQGTDTQYF. In DNA form, the CDR3 reads TGTGCCAGCAAGACGGGACAGGGCACAGATACGCAGTATTTT. This rearrangement joins TRBV6-1 to TRBJ2-3, with 8 positions matching TRBD1. CDR1 and CDR2 from the germline V gene are MNHNS and SASEGT. This CDR3 has 14 residues. Germline trimming cut 7 bases from V and 1 base from J; bases unmatched to any gene: 4.

CDR3 in DNA: TGCGCCAGCACCTCATTAGCGGGAGGCCAAGAGACCCAGTACTTC. Translating it yields CASTSLAGGQETQYF. The chain couples TRBV5-1 to TRBJ2-5, with TRBD2 identical over 10 bases. With 6 bases clipped from V and 1 base from J, the junction kept 6 bases outside the gene matches. CDR3 length: 15 amino acids. Germline V gene lookup returns CDR1 SGHRS and CDR2 YFSETQ.

This sequence joins TRBV27 and TRBJ1-1; a possible D gene is TRBD1 (5 bases). Germline lookup yields CDR1 MNHEY and CDR2 SMNVEV (reference sequence). The CDR3 is 15 amino acids. Trimming shortened V by 6 bases and J by 10 bases, and 24 bases separated the two germline ends. CDR3 protein: CASRVNGGVFFGAFF. Written as DNA, the CDR3 is TGTGCCAGCAGGGTTAATGGGGGGGTTTTTTTCGGAGCTTTCTTT.

The genes are TRBV30 and TRBJ2-3; TRBD1 is a possible D gene (7 bases). Germline CDR1 and CDR2: GTSNPN and SVGIG (reference sequence). CDR3 length equals 14 residues. Trimming shortened V by 1 base and J by 4 bases, and 12 bases separated the two germline ends. The CDR3 loop is CAWSARGVADTQYF. For the CDR3, the DNA is TGTGCCTGGAGTGCCAGGGGGGTCGCAGATACGCAGTATTTT.

This clone has just a few counts. V usage is TRBV4-2 and J usage is TRBJ1-5, with D possibly matching TRBD1 (6 bases). Trimming pared 0 bases from V and 7 bases from J, leaving 16 bases between. The CDR3 loop spans 16 amino acids. Germline V CDR1 and CDR2: LGHNA, YNFKEQ. CDR3 DNA sequence: TGTGCCAGCAGCCAAGAAGGAGGCGGGGGCTGGCAGCCCCAGCATTTT. Translating it yields CASSQEGGGGWQPQHF.

The gene calls are TRBV4-1 and TRBJ1-6; TRBD1 is a possible D gene (5 bases). Between the trimmed V and J ends, which lost 4 bases and 6 bases, there was a span of 13 bases. The CDR3 has 15 amino acids. In germline, CDR1 is MGHRA, CDR2 YSYEKL. This CDR3 reads CASSLEAGGNSPLHF. In DNA form, the CDR3 reads TGCGCCAGCAGCCTAGAGGCCGGGGGTAATTCACCCCTCCACTTT.

V and J are TRBV5-1 and TRBJ1-2; 7 nucleotides agree with TRBD1. Germline V lookup: CDR1 SGHRS, CDR2 YFSETQ. The J segment lost 4 bases and the V segment lost 2 bases, leaving 5 bases of the junction unmatched. This CDR3 contains 14 residues. This CDR3 is CASSFGRDSYGYTF. DNA of the CDR3: TGCGCCAGCAGCTTCGGGCGGGACAGCTATGGCTACACCTTC.

A few counts support this clone. V usage is TRBV13 and J usage is TRBJ2-3, with TRBD1 as a possible D gene (6 bases). The CDR3 totals 12 residues. Germline CDR1 and CDR2: PRHDT and FYEKMQ (reference sequence). The germline V and J ends were trimmed by 7 bases and 6 bases, with 11 bases remaining between them. CDR3: CASNNRADTQYF. In DNA, the CDR3 is TGTGCCAGCAATAACAGGGCCGATACGCAGTATTTT.

The chain carries TRBV5-6 and TRBJ2-1; 9 positions agree with TRBD1. The CDR3 sequence is 17 residues long. The germline CDR1 and CDR2 sequences are SGHDT and YYEEEE. Trimming cost V 3 bases and J 7 bases; bases outside gene matches: 14. CDR3 nucleotides: TGTGCCAGCAGCTGGCTGGGAGGACAGGGGCGTGCGAATGAGCAGTTCTTC. Protein sequence: CASSWLGGQGRANEQFF.

This clone has a handful of counts. This chain joins TRBV6-1 and TRBJ1-5; TRBD1 aligns across 7 bases. The germline V gene has CDR1 MNHNS and CDR2 SASEGT. After removal of 6 bases from V and 0 bases from J, the junction contained 2 bases not matched to a gene. The CDR3 runs 14 residues. CDR3 DNA sequence: TGTGCCAGCAGGGACAGGTCTAGCAATCAGCCCCAGCATTTT. Protein product: CASRDRSSNQPQHF.

The V gene is TRBV15, the J gene TRBJ2-5, with a weak D call TRBD1 (5 bases). Germline CDR1 and CDR2: LNHNV and YYDKDF (reference sequence). The V end lost 1 base, the J end lost 0 bases, and 15 bases lay between the germline ends. CDR3 length: 17 residues. CDR3 nucleotides: TGTGCCACCAGCAGAGTCGTTAGGGGCAAGTACCAAGAGACCCAGTACTTC. Its protein product is CATSRVVRGKYQETQYF.

This clone has only a few counts. V and J are TRBV9 and TRBJ2-1, with TRBD2 as a possible D gene (6 bases). CDR3 length: 15 residues. Between the trimmed V and J ends, which lost 4 bases and 6 bases, there was a span of 17 bases. Germline assignment: CDR1 SGDLS and CDR2 YYNGEE. CDR3 loop: CASSTPSAGPNEQFF. CDR3 nucleotide sequence: TGTGCCAGCAGCACCCCCTCGGCGGGGCCCAATGAGCAGTTCTTC.

This sequence joins TRBV27 and TRBJ2-5; weak D call: TRBD2 (6 bases). The J call may be faulty, since TRBJ2-7 better matches the DNA end. In germline, CDR1 is MNHEY, CDR2 SMNVEV (reference sequence). The CDR3 has 15 amino acids. The CDR3 sequence is CASTSWGESSYEQYF. CDR3 nucleotides: TGTGCCAGCACCTCATGGGGGGAGAGCTCCTACGAGCAGTACTTC.

Concerning this clone itself: The sample contains more than one DNA sequence encoding this CDR3. The chain combines TRBV5-1 with TRBJ2-1, with 8 bases that match TRBD2. The CDR3 has 15 amino acids. Trimming removed 0 bases from V and 2 bases from J; junction bases left unmatched: 1. Germline CDR1 is SGHRS and CDR2 is YFSETQ. DNA for the CDR3: TGCGCCAGCAGCTTGGCGGGGGGGACCTACAATGAGCAGTTCTTC. It is translated as CASSLAGGTYNEQFF.

The sample holds a few counts of this clone. This specimen includes other DNA sequences encoding the same CDR3. This chain uses TRBV5-1 with TRBJ2-3; 10 bases agree with TRBD1. The V segment lost 0 bases and the J segment 3 bases; nucleotides outside the gene matches: 1. From germline, CDR1 is SGHRS and CDR2 YFSETQ. This CDR3 comprises 15 residues. Written as DNA, the CDR3 is TGCGCCAGCAGCTTGGGACAGGGGGCTACAGATACGCAGTATTTT. It codes for CASSLGQGATDTQYF.